A selection of T cell receptor beta chains follows, all from one sample in a study of technical replicates of blood from a handful of donors. Generated by immunoSEQ multiplex PCR, the TCRdb table keeps only in-frame clones and is missing some. The table lists about 100,000 clones, nearly 97% of them singletons. The sequenced sample consisted of T cells isolated from PBMCs. The source of these receptors is a human donor in good health. Both conserved end residues are part of each CDR3. Each record gives: V gene, clone size, J gene, D gene, CDR3 protein, CDR3 DNA. The D gene is left open where the match is weak. Expanded clones get a size class; other rows say once, few or many, or leave the size out.

TRBV27	-	TRBJ2-7	-	CASARGNNEQYF	TGTGCCAGCGCTCGAGGGAACAACGAGCAGTACTTC
TRBV30	-	TRBJ2-3	TRBD1	CAWVKIRDRATDTQYF	TGTGCCTGGGTGAAAATCCGGGACAGGGCCACAGATACGCAGTATTTT
TRBV6-1	-	TRBJ2-1	-	CASSSTSGFGRRFF	TGTGCCAGCAGCTCCACCTCGGGGTTCGGCCGGCGGTTCTTC
TRBV28	-	TRBJ1-5	TRBD1	CASTAQGGYSNQPQHF	TGTGCCAGCACAGCACAGGGGGGATATAGCAATCAGCCCCAGCATTTT
TRBV4-1	once	TRBJ2-6	TRBD1	CASSQPGQGASGANVLTF	TGCGCCAGCAGCCAGCCGGGACAGGGGGCATCTGGGGCCAACGTCCTGACTTTC
TRBV19	-	TRBJ1-2	-	CASSIPGSLGGYTF	TGTGCCAGTAGTATTCCCGGGTCCCTCGGTGGCTACACCTTC
TRBV14	-	TRBJ2-3	-	CASSQAWGTSTDTQYF	TGTGCCAGCAGCCAAGCCTGGGGCACTAGCACAGATACGCAGTATTTT
TRBV28	-	TRBJ2-1	TRBD2	CASSRLAGGSNEQFF	TGTGCCAGCAGCCGACTAGCGGGAGGGAGTAATGAGCAGTTCTTC
TRBV28	-	TRBJ2-3	TRBD1	CASSVIGGEHTDTQYF	TGTGCCAGCAGTGTAATAGGGGGCGAACACACAGATACGCAGTATTTT
TRBV5-4	few	TRBJ1-1	TRBD1	CASSGQQNTEAFF	TGTGCCAGCTCGGGACAGCAGAACACTGAAGCTTTCTTT
TRBV18	-	TRBJ1-3	-	CASSISGGLTGNTIYF	TGTGCCAGCTCAATTTCGGGGGGACTTACTGGAAACACCATATATTTT
TRBV5-1	once	TRBJ2-7	TRBD1	CASSTRDRAYEQYF	TGCGCCAGCTCAACGAGGGACAGGGCGTACGAGCAGTACTTC
TRBV4-1	-	TRBJ2-5	TRBD2	CASSPGLAGGPEKTQYF	TGCGCCAGCAGCCCGGGACTAGCGGGGGGGCCAGAGAAGACCCAGTACTTC
TRBV4-1	-	TRBJ2-3	-	CASSPSGLSTDTQYF	TGCGCCAGCAGCCCGTCGGGATTGAGCACAGATACGCAGTATTTT
TRBV2	-	TRBJ1-3	-	CASSVSSGSGNTIYF	TGTGCCAGCAGTGTTTCGTCCGGCTCTGGAAACACCATATATTTT
TRBV9	-	TRBJ1-1	-	CASSVQGGTEAFF	TGTGCCAGCAGCGTCCAGGGAGGCACTGAAGCTTTCTTT
TRBV6-1	-	TRBJ2-1	-	CASSEGLSNNEQFF	TGTGCCAGCAGTGAAGGGCTGTCAAACAATGAGCAGTTCTTC
TRBV7-9	-	TRBJ2-2	-	CASSAGSTGELFF	TGTGCCAGTTCGGCGGGGAGCACCGGGGAGCTGTTTTTT
TRBV19	-	TRBJ2-1	TRBD2	CASTSPPGLAGSSYNEQFF	TGTGCCAGTACTTCACCCCCGGGACTAGCGGGATCCTCCTACAATGAGCAGTTCTTC
TRBV5-1	once	TRBJ2-1	TRBD1	CASSLALGQGYNEQFF	TGCGCCAGCAGCTTGGCCTTGGGACAGGGCTACAATGAGCAGTTCTTC
TRBV4-1	few	TRBJ1-5	-	CASSQIGNQPQHF	TGCGCCAGCAGCCAAATCGGCAATCAGCCCCAGCATTTT
TRBV29-1	-	TRBJ1-1	TRBD1	CSVPGQLEAFF	TGCAGCGTTCCGGGACAGCTTGAAGCTTTCTTT
TRBV6-5	-	TRBJ2-7	-	CASSYSTGPHEQYF	TGTGCCAGCAGTTACTCTACGGGTCCCCACGAGCAGTACTTC
TRBV4-1	-	TRBJ1-4	TRBD1	CASSRLAPPFASQGANEKLFF	TGCGCCAGCAGCCGCCTAGCACCTCCCTTCGCCTCACAGGGGGCTAATGAAAAACTGTTTTTT
TRBV5-1	-	TRBJ2-7	TRBD2	CASRVGGGAYEQYF	TGCGCCAGCAGGGTCGGGGGGGGCGCCTACGAGCAGTACTTC
TRBV19	-	TRBJ2-1	TRBD2	CASAPGLAGWEQFF	TGTGCCAGTGCACCGGGACTAGCGGGATGGGAGCAGTTCTTC
TRBV9	-	TRBJ2-5	TRBD1	CASSVGGQHGGTQYF	TGTGCCAGCAGCGTAGGGGGACAGCATGGGGGGACCCAGTACTTC